These T cell receptor beta chains were read from a single sample in a study of blood T cells in healthy people across ages. MiXCR, applied by TCRdb to the 5' RACE reads, yields one record per CDR3 protein. The data contain about 640,000 distinct CDR3 sequences, about 30% of them singletons. The specimen was blood. Every receptor here comes from a woman older than 75 in good health. Both conserved end residues are part of each CDR3. Fields, in order: D gene, clone size, J gene, V gene, CDR3 DNA, CDR3 protein. A D gene is named only where the DNA matches it firmly. For some rows the clone size is stated as once, few or many, or as a class when expanded; others skip it.

d_call: TRBD1
clone_size: .
j_call: TRBJ1-1
v_call: TRBV4-3
cdr3_nt: TGCGCCAGCAGCCTCGAGGACAGGGACACTGAAGCTTTCTTT
cdr3_aa: CASSLEDRDTEAFF

d_call: .
clone_size: many
j_call: TRBJ1-1
v_call: TRBV11-2
cdr3_nt: TGTGCCAGCAGCTTAGATGTAGGGTACGCTGAAGCTTTCTTT
cdr3_aa: CASSLDVGYAEAFF

d_call: .
clone_size: few
j_call: TRBJ1-5
v_call: TRBV20-1
cdr3_nt: TGCAGTGCTAGAGCGGGTGGACCCCAGCATTTT
cdr3_aa: CSARAGGPQHF

d_call: .
clone_size: .
j_call: TRBJ1-1
v_call: TRBV29-1
cdr3_nt: TGCAGCGTTGTGTCCAGAACCATGAACACTGAAGCTTTCTTT
cdr3_aa: CSVVSRTMNTEAFF

d_call: .
clone_size: few
j_call: TRBJ1-5
v_call: TRBV15
cdr3_nt: TGTGCCACCAGCAGAGATCTTCGAGTTTTCTATAGCAATCAGCCCCAGCATTTT
cdr3_aa: CATSRDLRVFYSNQPQHF

d_call: .
clone_size: many
j_call: TRBJ2-3
v_call: TRBV3-1
cdr3_nt: TGTGCCAGCAACCTTGGCGGAAGAGATACGCAGTATTTT
cdr3_aa: CASNLGGRDTQYF

d_call: TRBD1
clone_size: many
j_call: TRBJ2-7
v_call: TRBV7-2
cdr3_nt: TGTGCCAGCAGCTCGAGACAGGGAATCTACGAGCAGTACTTC
cdr3_aa: CASSSRQGIYEQYF

d_call: .
clone_size: .
j_call: TRBJ1-1
v_call: TRBV30
cdr3_nt: TGTGCCTGGAGTACAGGAAAGAACACTGAAGCTTTCTTT
cdr3_aa: CAWSTGKNTEAFF

d_call: .
clone_size: many
j_call: TRBJ2-5
v_call: TRBV29-1
cdr3_nt: TGCAGCGCCGGGCGGAGTGTCCAAGAGACCCAGTACTTC
cdr3_aa: CSAGRSVQETQYF

d_call: TRBD1
clone_size: many
j_call: TRBJ1-2
v_call: TRBV20-1
cdr3_nt: TGCAGTGCTAAGGTAGACAGGGCTAACTATGGCTACACCTTC
cdr3_aa: CSAKVDRANYGYTF

d_call: .
clone_size: many
j_call: TRBJ2-5
v_call: TRBV20-1
cdr3_nt: TGCAGTGTCAGGGGGGGATCTTCTATTGAGACCCAGTACTTC
cdr3_aa: CSVRGGSSIETQYF

d_call: TRBD1
clone_size: .
j_call: TRBJ1-4
v_call: TRBV7-9
cdr3_nt: TGTGCCAGCAGAAATACAGGGGATGGCGAAAAACTGTTTTTT
cdr3_aa: CASRNTGDGEKLFF

d_call: TRBD2
clone_size: many
j_call: TRBJ2-5
v_call: TRBV20-1
cdr3_nt: TGCAGTGGTGGGACTAGCGGTAACCAAGAGACCCAGTACTTC
cdr3_aa: CSGGTSGNQETQYF

d_call: .
clone_size: .
j_call: TRBJ1-3
v_call: TRBV7-8
cdr3_nt: TGTGCCAGCAGCTTAGAGTCCACATATGGAAACACCATATATTTT
cdr3_aa: CASSLESTYGNTIYF

d_call: TRBD2
clone_size: .
j_call: TRBJ2-3
v_call: TRBV7-2
cdr3_nt: TGTGCCAGCAGCACGGGGGGGCTAATCCCAGATACGCAGTATTTT
cdr3_aa: CASSTGGLIPDTQYF

d_call: .
clone_size: .
j_call: TRBJ1-2
v_call: TRBV7-9
cdr3_nt: TGTGCCAGCGGCTTAGTACTGGGGCGTAACTATGGCTACACCTTC
cdr3_aa: CASGLVLGRNYGYTF

d_call: TRBD2
clone_size: once
j_call: TRBJ2-1
v_call: TRBV10-3
cdr3_nt: TGTGCCATCAGTGAGTCCATCACTAGCGGAGACAATGAGCAGTTCTTC
cdr3_aa: CAISESITSGDNEQFF

d_call: TRBD1
clone_size: .
j_call: TRBJ2-5
v_call: TRBV7-9
cdr3_nt: TGTGCCAGCAGCCGAGATACCGGGACAGGGTACTTC
cdr3_aa: CASSRDTGTGYF

d_call: .
clone_size: many
j_call: TRBJ1-4
v_call: TRBV7-2
cdr3_nt: TGTGCCAGCAGCTTTGGGGGGGAAACTAATGAAAAACTGTTTTTT
cdr3_aa: CASSFGGETNEKLFF

d_call: .
clone_size: many
j_call: TRBJ1-5
v_call: TRBV7-2
cdr3_nt: TGTGCCAGCAGCTTAGAACAGGGCCGCAATCAGCCCCAGCATTTT
cdr3_aa: CASSLEQGRNQPQHF

d_call: TRBD1
clone_size: many
j_call: TRBJ2-7
v_call: TRBV5-1
cdr3_nt: TGCGCCAGCAGCTTTGGGTTACCTGGGACAGGCCGATCCTACGAGCAGTACTTC
cdr3_aa: CASSFGLPGTGRSYEQYF

d_call: .
clone_size: .
j_call: TRBJ1-4
v_call: TRBV15
cdr3_nt: TGTGCCACCAGCAGAGACAGGGGAAGGGAAAAACGGTTTTTT
cdr3_aa: CATSRDRGREKRFF

d_call: .
clone_size: .
j_call: TRBJ2-3
v_call: TRBV5-5
cdr3_nt: TGTGCCAGCAGCTTGGAAGCTCCAGCGAGTGATACGCAGTATTTT
cdr3_aa: CASSLEAPASDTQYF

d_call: TRBD1
clone_size: few
j_call: TRBJ1-5
v_call: TRBV7-9
cdr3_nt: TGTGCCAGCAGCTCGGGGACAGGGCTGGGGAATCAGCCCCAGCATTTT
cdr3_aa: CASSSGTGLGNQPQHF